The 25 T cell receptor beta chains given below trace back to one sample, sequenced in a study of T cell responses to AZD1222 COVID-19 vaccine. Data came from immunoSEQ multiplex PCR; TCRdb stores just in-frame clones and leaves some out. The table records about 110,000 clones, around nine tenths of them present only once. Specimen: peripheral blood, collected 28 days after the second AZD1222 dose. Receptor source: an adult who received the AZD1222 COVID-19 vaccine.

The chain combines TRBV19 with TRBJ1-2; D call uncertain. The CDR3 runs to 13 residues. Germline V CDR1 and CDR2: LNHDA, SQIVND (reference sequence). V lost 6 bases and J 0 bases, leaving 8 bases between the germline ends. CDR3 sequence (DNA): TGTGCCAGTAGAGCCGAGGCTAACTATGGCTACACCTTC. This sequence encodes CASRAEANYGYTF. The full variable domain, its missing parts supplied by reference TRBV19 and TRBJ1-2, is DGGITQSPKYLFRKEGQNVTLSCEQNLNHDAMYWYRQDPGQGLRLIYYSQIVNDFQKGDIAEGYSVSREKKESFPLTVTSAQKNPTAFYLCASRAEANYGYTFGSGTRLTVV.

This clone was recorded only once. This sequence joins TRBV30 and TRBJ2-3, with 8 bases lining up with TRBD2. J lost 1 base, V lost 8 bases, and 11 bases had no gene match. CDR1 is GTSNPN, CDR2 SVGIG, per germline (reference sequence). The CDR3 has 15 residues. CDR3 loop: CALRRAAGGTDTQYF. Here the CDR3 DNA reads TGTGCCCTCAGAAGGGCAGCGGGGGGCACAGATACGCAGTATTTT.

This clone was seen a single time. V is TRBV10-2 and J is TRBJ1-1; D is unresolved. The CDR3 is made up of 13 amino acids. Looked up from germline, CDR1 is WSHSY and CDR2 is SAAADI. V shed 3 bases and J shed 5 bases, with 10 bases lying between them. CDR3 sequence reads: CASSEGRLTEAFF. CDR3 nucleotide sequence: TGCGCCAGCAGTGAAGGCAGGTTGACTGAAGCTTTCTTT.

This sequence joins TRBV19 and TRBJ2-6; the D gene could be TRBD1 or TRBD2 (5 bases each). V shed 6 bases and J shed 0 bases, with 15 bases lying between them. Germline V gives CDR1 LNHDA, CDR2 SQIVND (reference sequence). The CDR3 runs 17 residues. CDR3 sequence (DNA): TGTGCCAGTAGCGGGACCTCTCTTTCCTCTGGGGCCAACGTCCTGACTTTC. As protein: CASSGTSLSSGANVLTF.

The chain links TRBV5-4 to TRBJ1-6; D might be TRBD1 (5 bases). CDR3 size: 16 residues. V lost 0 bases to trimming and J lost 7 bases, with 14 bases between them. Germline CDR1 reads SGHNT; CDR2 reads YYREEE (reference sequence). CDR3 coding DNA: TGTGCCAGCAGCTTGGGGTCGGGACGCCTGAATTCACCCCTCCACTTT. Its protein is CASSLGSGRLNSPLHF.

J is TRBJ2-3 and V is TRBV6-5; D ambiguous. The germline gives CDR1 MNHEY, CDR2 SVGAGI. Trimming pared 0 bases from V and 2 bases from J, leaving 9 bases between. CDR3 length equals 15 residues. CDR3 loop: CASSYSGRHTDTQYF. CDR3 nucleotide sequence: TGTGCCAGCAGTTACTCGGGCAGACACACAGATACGCAGTATTTT.

The chain uses TRBV30 and TRBJ1-1; 7 nucleotides align to TRBD1. The CDR3 has 13 amino acids. Germline trimming cut 4 bases from V and 4 bases from J; bases unmatched to any gene: 6. CDR1 and CDR2 from the germline V gene are GTSNPN and SVGIG (reference sequence). CDR3 sequence (DNA): TGTGCCTGGATGAAGGGGGCGGTCACTGAAGCTTTCTTT. This translates into CAWMKGAVTEAFF.

This clone was observed a few times. The chain recombines TRBV6-5 with TRBJ1-5, with D perhaps matching TRBD1 (6 bases). Germline CDR1 is MNHEY and CDR2 is SVGAGI. V lost 0 bases and J lost 1, with 10 bases in between. The CDR3 runs to 16 residues. The CDR3 is CASSYSGQGSNQPQHF. The DNA for the CDR3 is TGTGCCAGCAGTTACTCGGGGCAGGGGAGCAATCAGCCCCAGCATTTT.

V usage is TRBV7-9 and J usage is TRBJ1-4; the match to TRBD1 covers 8 bases. V shed 3 bases and J 7 bases; nucleotides not matched to a gene: 4. The CDR3 totals 14 residues. The germline CDR1 and CDR2 sequences are SEHNR and FQNEAQ (reference sequence). The CDR3, as DNA: TGTGCCAGCAGCTTTCAGGGGGCTTTTGAAAAACTGTTTTTT. This codes for CASSFQGAFEKLFF.

The chain combines TRBV27 with TRBJ2-7, with D hard to call. The V and J ends lost 5 bases and 4 bases respectively, with 9 bases between them. The length of the CDR3 is 12 residues. Germline V CDR1 and CDR2: MNHEY, SMNVEV (reference sequence). The CDR3 sequence: CASSTKGYEQYF. The DNA of the CDR3 is TGTGCCAGCAGTACAAAAGGATACGAGCAGTACTTC.

The V call is TRBV5-6, the J call TRBJ2-7; TRBD1 aligns across 7 bases. The germline V gene encodes CDR1 SGHDT and CDR2 YYEEEE. CDR3 size: 14 residues. The V gene end was trimmed by 2 bases and the J gene end by 2 bases; junction bases not matched to a gene: 4. This CDR3 reads CASSFRTGTYEQYF. CDR3 nucleotides: TGTGCCAGCAGCTTTAGGACAGGCACCTACGAGCAGTACTTC.

The chain's CDR3 is CASSNPTQGGTFF. The CDR3 nucleotides are TGTGCCAGCAGTAACCCCACGCAGGGGGGCACTTTCTTT. The J gene is TRBJ1-1, the V gene TRBV28; 7 bases align to TRBD1. Germline-derived CDR1 and CDR2 are MDHEN and SYDVKM. The CDR3 contains 13 residues. With V trimmed by 5 bases and J by 12 bases, 12 bases remained unmatched.

The chain combines TRBV7-9 with TRBJ1-4; unclear D gene. Trimming cost V 4 bases and J 0 bases, with 15 bases left between them. The germline CDR1 and CDR2 sequences are SEHNR and FQNEAQ (reference sequence). The length of the CDR3 is 17 residues. The DNA of the CDR3 is TGTGCCAGCAGCTCCCCGGGGAGTATAACAACTAATGAAAAACTGTTTTTT. Protein product: CASSSPGSITTNEKLFF.

Written as DNA, the CDR3 is TGTGCCAGCAGCGCAGGGTCTGGAAACACCATATATTTT. Its protein product is CASSAGSGNTIYF. This chain joins TRBV21-1 and TRBJ1-3; the table's D call of TRBD1 was not tested on the DNA. TRBV21-1 is flagged as a pseudogene. This CDR3 has 13 amino acids.

The chain joins TRBV9 to TRBJ1-2; D call uncertain. CDR1 and CDR2 from the germline V gene are SGDLS and YYNGEE. This CDR3 is 12 amino acids long. Trimming took off 3 bases at V and 4 bases at J, with 7 bases between the two ends. Here the CDR3 DNA reads TGTGCCAGCAGCGCCCAAACCTATGGCTACACCTTC. Its protein is CASSAQTYGYTF.

The DNA for the CDR3 is TGTGCCACCAGTGACAAATACAGGGAAAGGGGTTTGAGCAATCAGCCCCAGCATTTT. It encodes CATSDKYRERGLSNQPQHF. The chain carries TRBV24-1 and TRBJ1-5, with D tentatively TRBD1 (6 bases). Germline CDR1 reads KGHDR; CDR2 reads SFDVKD. Trimming cost V 4 bases and J 1 base, with 22 bases left between them. The length of the CDR3 is 19 residues.

V usage is TRBV11-3 and J usage is TRBJ1-3; 7 bases are a match to TRBD1. With V trimmed by 0 bases and J by 5 bases, 7 bases remained unmatched. Germline V gene data show CDR1 as SGHNT and CDR2 as YENEEA. This CDR3 spans 16 amino acids. CDR3 protein: CASSLDRGGQRNTIYF. As DNA, the CDR3 is TGTGCCAGCAGCTTAGATCGAGGGGGACAGAGAAACACCATATATTTT. Full variable domain (outside the CDR3, taken from reference TRBV11-3 and TRBJ1-3): EAGVVQSPRYKIIEKKQPVAFWCNPISGHNTLYWYLQNLGQGPELLIRYENEEAVDDSQLPKDRFSAERLKGVDSTLKIQPAELGDSAVYLCASSLDRGGQRNTIYFGEGSWLTVV.

The chain recombines TRBV11-2 with TRBJ2-7; D perhaps matches TRBD1 (6 bases). V lost 1 base and J 7 bases, leaving 14 bases between the germline ends. The germline V gene has CDR1 SGHAT and CDR2 FQNNGV. The CDR3 consists of 14 residues. The CDR3 DNA is TGTGCCAGCAGCTTAGGAGGGGGATGGAGAGAGCAGTACTTC. Protein product: CASSLGGGWREQYF.

The J gene is TRBJ2-7, the V gene TRBV5-1; TRBD2 might be the D (5 bases). Germline V gene sequence: CDR1 SGHRS, CDR2 YFSETQ. V was shortened by 1 base and J by 7 bases, with 21 bases between the two germline ends. This CDR3 is 16 amino acids long. This CDR3 is CASSLSYMRVGGEQYF. Here the CDR3 DNA reads TGCGCCAGCAGCTTGAGTTACATGAGGGTCGGCGGGGAGCAGTACTTC.

The chain is built from TRBV7-2 and TRBJ1-1; 7 bases line up with TRBD1. The CDR3 sequence is 15 residues long. Germline-derived CDR1 and CDR2 are SGHTA and FQGNSA. J gave up 3 bases and V 5 bases, and 9 bases lay outside the gene matches. CDR3 nucleotides: TGTGCCAGCAGCCCTCAGACAGGGAGGGACACTGAAGCTTTCTTT. Translation: CASSPQTGRDTEAFF.

The chain has TRBV19 and TRBJ2-3, with D unresolved. There are 16 residues in the CDR3. Trimming pared 8 bases from V and 2 bases from J, leaving 20 bases between. Per germline, CDR1 LNHDA and CDR2 SQIVND (reference sequence). The chain's CDR3 is CASSILALANTDTQYF. CDR3 coding DNA: TGTGCCAGTTCAATCCTTGCCCTCGCAAACACAGATACGCAGTATTTT.

V usage is TRBV7-2 and J usage is TRBJ1-2, with unresolved D. This CDR3 is 14 amino acids long. Per the germline V gene, CDR1 is SGHTA and CDR2 is FQGNSA. V gave up 0 bases and J gave up 0 bases, with 5 bases separating them. Here the CDR3 reads CASSLARTNYGYTF. The CDR3 DNA follows: TGTGCCAGCAGCTTAGCCAGGACTAACTATGGCTACACCTTC.

This chain uses TRBV16 with TRBJ2-2; D gene unclear. This CDR3 spans 14 amino acids. Trimming shortened V by 2 bases and J by 4 bases, and 8 bases separated the two germline ends. Germline lookup yields CDR1 KGHSY and CDR2 FQNENV. The DNA of the CDR3 is TGTGCCAGCAGCCAAGACACCCCCACCGGGGAGCTGTTTTTT. This encodes CASSQDTPTGELFF.

The J gene is TRBJ1-1, the V gene TRBV5-1; D call uncertain. V lost 1 base to trimming and J lost 0 bases, with 7 bases between them. Germline V lookup: CDR1 SGHRS, CDR2 YFSETQ. The CDR3 consists of 14 residues. CDR3 in amino acids: CASSLLDLNTEAFF. The DNA for the CDR3 is TGCGCCAGCAGCTTGCTTGACCTGAACACTGAAGCTTTCTTT.

The chain carries TRBV7-2 and TRBJ2-7; maybe TRBD1 (7 bases). Trimming took off 1 base at V and 5 bases at J, with 15 bases between the two ends. This CDR3 is built from 15 residues. CDR1 is SGHTA, CDR2 FQGNSA, per germline. The CDR3: CASSLESGGRNEQYF. CDR3 sequence (DNA): TGTGCCAGCAGCTTAGAGTCAGGGGGGAGGAACGAGCAGTACTTC.